This T cell receptor (beta chain) was captured in a study of beta chain features in type 1 diabetes. Study conclusions and caveats: Any PCR bias toward short templates would affect both groups alike. All four CD4+ subsets of Type 1 diabetes patients contained TCRB CDR3s that were moderately but significantly shorter.

Trimming at V came to 1 base and at J to 6 bases, leaving 8 bases not matched to a gene. Germline V gene data show CDR1 as KGHSH and CDR2 as LQKENI. The CDR3 sequence is 15 residues long. It was via CD45RO/CCR7/CD25/CD127/CD95/CD27 that CD4+ naive, central memory, regulatory and stem cell-like memory cells were sorted. All of the sorted populations showed purity greater than 98%. Of note for this clone: Its antigen is not identified.

Investigators reverse transcribed all isolated RNA, so they sequenced expressed TCRB transcripts. Profiling relied on immunoSEQ multiplex PCR, and the TCRdb table lists in-frame clones only, not all of them. The sample contains more than 150,000 clones, over 7.5% of which appear only once. What was sequenced was central memory CD4+ T cells from blood. This receptor was obtained from a woman in her late teens or twenties in good health. V gene TRBV18 combines with J gene TRBJ1-2; 7 bases align to TRBD1. The CDR3: CASSPLIGGDDGYTF. CDR3 sequence (DNA): TGTGCCAGCTCACCACTGATAGGGGGCGATGATGGCTACACCTTC.